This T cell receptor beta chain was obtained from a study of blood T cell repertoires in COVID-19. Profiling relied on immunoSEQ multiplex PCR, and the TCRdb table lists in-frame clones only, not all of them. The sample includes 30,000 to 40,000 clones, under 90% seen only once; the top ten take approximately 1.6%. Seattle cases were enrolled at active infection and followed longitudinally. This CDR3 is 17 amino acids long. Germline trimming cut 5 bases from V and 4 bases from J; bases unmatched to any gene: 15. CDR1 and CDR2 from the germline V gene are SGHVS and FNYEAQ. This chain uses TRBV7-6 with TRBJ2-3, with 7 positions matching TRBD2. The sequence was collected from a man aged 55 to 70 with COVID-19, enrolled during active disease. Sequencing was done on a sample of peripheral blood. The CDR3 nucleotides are TGTGCCAGCAGCCCGGGCGGGAGTATCACCATCTCAGATACGCAGTATTTT. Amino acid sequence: CASSPGGSITISDTQYF.